These 24 T cell receptor beta chains came from one sample sequenced in a study of CD8+CD57+ T cells in acquired aplastic anemia. Profiling of TCR beta VDJ combinations and CDR3 sequences used genomic DNA as template. TCRdb re-analysed the reads in MiXCR, keeping a single row per CDR3 protein. The repertoire holds some 200,000 distinct CDR3 sequences, with approximately 35% as singletons. What was sequenced was sorted CD4+, CD8+, or CD8+CD57+ T cells (not recorded which) from PBMCs. These receptors were taken from a human donor in good health, serving as a control.

As concerns this clonotype: A much larger clone differs from this one at a single base, so this may be a read error. The chain uses TRBV10-3 and TRBJ2-7, with D possibly matching TRBD2 (5 bases). In germline, CDR1 is ENHRY, CDR2 SYGVKD. This CDR3 contains 15 residues. The CDR3: CATRVKPDPLYEQHF. The CDR3, as DNA: TGTGCCACGCGGGTGAAACCTGACCCCCTCTACGAGCAGCACTTC.

This clonotype was observed at least ten times. This chain links TRBV27 with TRBJ2-7; 9 bases match TRBD2. Germline-derived CDR1 and CDR2 are MNHEY and SMNVEV (reference sequence). The CDR3 has 15 residues. Germline trimming cut 6 bases from V and 3 bases from J; bases unmatched to any gene: 9. Here the CDR3 DNA reads TGTGCCAGCAGGACTGTAGCGGGGGCCGACTACGAGCAGTACTTC. This translates into CASRTVAGADYEQYF.

V and J are TRBV7-8 and TRBJ2-1; a weak D match, TRBD2 (5 bases). This CDR3 is 15 amino acids long. V was shortened by 2 bases and J by 4 bases, with 12 bases between the two germline ends. CDR1 and CDR2 (germline): SGHVS, FQNEAQ. CDR3 in DNA: TGTGCCAGCAGCTTAAGGCCCGGGAAATACAATGAGCAGTTCTTC. It translates to CASSLRPGKYNEQFF.

In its sample, this clonotype was seen many times. The J gene is TRBJ1-1, the V gene TRBV20-1, with D unresolved. The ends were cut back, 7 bases at V and 0 bases at J, with 9 bases in the middle. This CDR3 is 12 amino acids long. CDR1 and CDR2 from the germline V gene are DFQATT and SNEGSKA (reference sequence). The CDR3 spells CSGISMNTEAFF. The CDR3 coding sequence is TGCAGTGGCATTTCTATGAACACTGAAGCTTTCTTT.

The chain employs TRBV25-1 and TRBJ1-2; perhaps TRBD1 as D (6 bases). The V gene lost 6 bases and the J gene lost 1 base, with 12 bases spanning the gap. The germline V gene has CDR1 MGHDK and CDR2 SYGVNS. This CDR3 has 14 residues. CDR3 in DNA: TGTGCCAGCAGCATCAGGGGCAGTAACTATGGCTACACCTTC. Protein: CASSIRGSNYGYTF.

This chain connects TRBV12-3 or TRBV12-4 to TRBJ1-1, with 8 bases matching TRBD1. V shed 5 bases and J 1 base; nucleotides not matched to a gene: 3. This CDR3 region has 14 residues. As DNA, the CDR3 is TGTGCCAGCAGTCCGACAGGGGCGAACACTGAAGCTTTCTTT. Residues: CASSPTGANTEAFF.

As for this clonotype: The conserved final phenylalanine or tryptophan is absent from the CDR3, which likely points to a read error. The chain uses TRBV5-1 and TRBJ1-2; no firm D call. Trimming pared 1 base from V and 2 bases from J, leaving 6 bases between. The CDR3 has 13 residues. Germline V gives CDR1 SGHRS, CDR2 YFSETQ. The CDR3 DNA sequence: TGCGCCAGCAGCTTGCAGGCCAACTATGGCTACACCATC. Translated: CASSLQANYGYTI.

This clonotype was counted ten times or more. V is TRBV12-3 or TRBV12-4 and J is TRBJ2-7; D might be TRBD2 (5 bases). Trimming left V 5 bases short and J 3 bases short, with 17 bases between. This CDR3 comprises 15 residues. This chain's CDR3 is CASSTRSGGGYEQYF. The CDR3 nucleotides read TGTGCCAGCAGTACGAGGAGCGGTGGAGGCTACGAGCAGTACTTC.

This clonotype was observed a handful of times. CDR3 amino acids: CASNRDRVSEAFF. As DNA, the CDR3 is TGTGCCAGCAACCGGGACAGGGTCTCTGAAGCTTTCTTT. The chain is built from TRBV6-2 or TRBV6-3 and TRBJ1-1, with 9 bases aligning to TRBD1. The CDR3 is 13 amino acids. Trimming removed 7 bases from V and 6 bases from J; junction bases left unmatched: 6. Germline CDR1 is MNHEY and CDR2 is SVGEGT.

V is TRBV11-2 and J is TRBJ1-3; D not resolved. The CDR3 sequence is 16 residues long. V lost 1 base, J lost 0 bases, and 10 bases lay in between. In germline, CDR1 is SGHAT, CDR2 FQNNGV. The CDR3 bases are TGTGCCAGCAGCTTAGTTCTGGGCTTCTCTGGAAACACCATATATTTT. Its translation is CASSLVLGFSGNTIYF.

This CDR3 is CSVGTGENSNQPQHF. For the CDR3, the DNA is TGCAGCGTTGGGACAGGGGAGAATAGCAATCAGCCCCAGCATTTT. This chain connects TRBV29-1 to TRBJ1-5; TRBD1 aligns across 9 bases. J gave up 0 bases and V 4 bases, and 4 bases lay outside the gene matches. Germline values: CDR1 SQVTM, CDR2 ANQGSEA. The length of the CDR3 is 15 residues.

The genes are TRBV4-2 and TRBJ2-1; possible D gene TRBD1, 5 bases. In germline, CDR1 is LGHNA, CDR2 YNFKEQ. The CDR3 extends over 17 amino acids. V lost 0 bases, J lost 5 bases, and 17 bases lay in between. As DNA, the CDR3 is TGTGCCAGCAGCCAAGACATAGTGGGGCCCTCGGACAATGAGCAGTTCTTC. This codes for CASSQDIVGPSDNEQFF.

In regard to this clonotype: Because it lacks the conserved phenylalanine or tryptophan at the end, this CDR3 is likely a read error. The genes are TRBV5-6 and TRBJ1-2; TRBD1 might be the D (5 bases). Germline assignment: CDR1 SGHDT and CDR2 YYEEEE. The CDR3 totals 15 residues. Deletions cut 1 base from V and 5 bases from J, with 15 bases between. The CDR3 is CASSLFGGEPYGYTS. DNA for the CDR3: TGTGCCAGCAGCTTGTTTGGGGGAGAGCCATATGGCTACACCTCC.

The chain recombines TRBV15 with TRBJ2-5; D perhaps matches TRBD1 (5 bases). Germline assignment: CDR1 LNHNV and CDR2 YYDKDF (reference sequence). Trimming removed 0 bases from V and 4 bases from J, with 6 bases in between. The CDR3 sequence is 13 residues long. The DNA for the CDR3 is TGTGCCACCAGCAGAGATCAGGGAGAGACCCAGTACTTC. Protein sequence: CATSRDQGETQYF.

In its sample, this clonotype was seen many times. The gene calls are TRBV24-1 and TRBJ1-5, with 9 bases aligning to TRBD1. The germline V gene encodes CDR1 KGHDR and CDR2 SFDVKD. The CDR3 has 18 amino acids. V shed 2 bases and J 1 base; nucleotides not matched to a gene: 8. CDR3 DNA sequence: TGTGCCACCAGTGATTGGACAGGGGACGCACTGAGCAATCAGCCCCAGCATTTT. Encoded protein: CATSDWTGDALSNQPQHF.

This clonotype was recorded at least ten times. The chain joins TRBV12-3 or TRBV12-4 to TRBJ1-2, with no clear D. Between the trimmed V and J ends, which lost 5 bases and 6 bases, there was a span of 10 bases. The CDR3 loop spans 12 amino acids. As DNA, the CDR3 is TGTGCCAGCAGTACGGGGTCTGATGGCTACACCTTC. Translation gives CASSTGSDGYTF.

This clonotype was found a few times. The chain carries TRBV29-1 and TRBJ2-7, with D perhaps TRBD2 (6 bases). The CDR3 runs to 14 residues. Germline V gene lookup returns CDR1 SQVTM and CDR2 ANQGSEA. The V and J ends lost 4 bases and 3 bases respectively, with 16 bases between them. CDR3 protein: CSVVGLPSNYEQYF. The CDR3 nucleotides read TGCAGCGTTGTGGGACTGCCGTCTAACTACGAGCAGTACTTC.

V usage is TRBV7-4 and J usage is TRBJ2-4; no clear D gene. V lost 4 bases, J lost 6 bases, and 4 bases lay in between. The CDR3 length is 11 residues. The germline gives CDR1 SGHVT, CDR2 SQSDAQ. The CDR3: CASSWGNIQYF. The DNA of the CDR3 is TGTGCCAGCAGCTGGGGAAACATTCAGTACTTC.

The CDR3 nucleotides read TGTGCCACCGGGGCATGGAGCGGGAGGGAGACCCAGTACTTC. This encodes CATGAWSGRETQYF. J is TRBJ2-5 and V is TRBV24-1; TRBD2 agrees at 9 bases. The germline CDR1 and CDR2 sequences are KGHDR and SFDVKD. CDR3 size: 14 residues. The junction had 9 bases not matched to a gene; V was cut back by 9 bases and J by 5 bases.

In its sample, this clonotype was seen many times. The chain recombines TRBV7-9 with TRBJ2-6; D gene unclear. The CDR3 runs 15 residues. Trimming removed 2 bases at V and 2 bases at J, with 7 bases between. Germline assignment: CDR1 SEHNR and CDR2 FQNEAQ (reference sequence). CDR3 region: CASSLQLPGANVLTF. The CDR3, as DNA: TGTGCCAGCAGCTTACAGCTACCTGGGGCCAACGTCCTGACTTTC.

This clonotype turned up a few times. The chain links TRBV12-3 or TRBV12-4 to TRBJ2-3, with 9 bases that match TRBD2. J was trimmed by 0 bases and V by 6 bases; bases with no gene match: 4. CDR3 length equals 15 residues. Here the CDR3 reads CASRLTSGSTDTQYF. The CDR3 DNA sequence: TGTGCCAGCAGGCTGACTAGCGGAAGCACAGATACGCAGTATTTT.

This clonotype was seen ten or more times. The J gene is TRBJ1-6, the V gene TRBV24-1; TRBD1 agrees at 8 bases. J lost 5 bases, V lost 9 bases, and 17 bases had no gene match. CDR3 length: 18 residues. Germline CDR1 reads KGHDR; CDR2 reads SFDVKD. The CDR3 DNA sequence: TGTGCCACCCCGCTGAATGGACAGGGCGCTCAGGATAATTCACCCCTCCACTTT. It encodes CATPLNGQGAQDNSPLHF.

This clonotype was counted a few times. V and J are TRBV6-1 and TRBJ2-6; D is unresolved. CDR3 length equals 15 residues. CDR1 is MNHNS, CDR2 SASEGT, per germline. The V and J ends lost 6 bases and 3 bases respectively, with 12 bases between them. Here the CDR3 DNA reads TGTGCCAGCAGACTTAATGAGATTGGGGCCAACGTCCTGACTTTC. Encoded protein: CASRLNEIGANVLTF.

A few counts support this clonotype. The genes are TRBV12-3 or TRBV12-4 and TRBJ2-7; 13 bases agree with TRBD2. The CDR3 is made up of 14 amino acids. V gave up 8 bases and J gave up 4 bases; unmatched junction bases: 5. CDR3 bases: TGTGCCAGCGCGGGACTAGCGGGGCCATACGAGCAGTACTTC. This encodes CASAGLAGPYEQYF.